These 2 T cell receptor beta chains originate from one sample sequenced in a study of monozygotic twins with inflammatory bowel disease. After re-calling the 5' RACE reads, TCRdb lists one entry per CDR3 protein, DNA absent. The sample table sets out under 200,000 distinct CDR3 sequences. What was sequenced was blood. These receptors were taken from a human donor with ulcerative colitis or Crohn's disease, or a healthy co-twin of an affected twin (not recorded which).

The rearrangement joins TRBV24-1 to TRBJ2-5. This CDR3 has 11 amino acids. Looked up from germline, CDR1 is KGHDR and CDR2 is SFDVKD. CDR3 in amino acids: CATSDLETQYF.

The chain employs TRBV7-2 and TRBJ2-7; without DNA, the TCRdb call of TRBD1 cannot be checked. This CDR3 region has 15 residues. CDR1 and CDR2 (germline): SGHTA, FQGNSA. Here the CDR3 reads CASSLGWARASEQYF.